These 32 T cell receptor beta chains originate from one sample sequenced in a study of blood T cell repertoires in COVID-19. The data were produced by immunoSEQ multiplex PCR, yet TCRdb's version contains in-frame clones alone and is incomplete. The sample yields over 45,000 clones, approximately 84% seen once. The sample taken for sequencing was peripheral blood. The receptors come from a man between 65 and 79 years old with active COVID-19.

The chain carries TRBV28 and TRBJ1-5; D ambiguous. This CDR3 has 13 amino acids. Trimming cost V 6 bases and J 1 base, with 7 bases left between them. Germline V gene lookup returns CDR1 MDHEN and CDR2 SYDVKM. CDR3 amino acids: CASRSASNQPQHF. The CDR3 DNA reads TGTGCCAGCAGATCAGCGAGCAATCAGCCCCAGCATTTT.

The J gene is TRBJ2-4, the V gene TRBV7-2; the D gene is possibly TRBD2 (5 bases). The CDR3 is 14 amino acids. The germline V gene encodes CDR1 SGHTA and CDR2 FQGNSA. Between the trimmed V and J ends, which lost 1 base and 9 bases, there was a span of 13 bases. Written as DNA, the CDR3 is TGTGCCAGCAGCTTAGATCAGGCGGGCGGCATTCAGTACTTC. As protein: CASSLDQAGGIQYF.

CDR3: CASSSNRYEQYF. CDR3 DNA sequence: TGTGCCAGCAGTTCGAACAGGTACGAGCAGTACTTC. The gene calls are TRBV28 and TRBJ2-7, with TRBD1 as a possible D gene (5 bases). Trimming took 4 bases from V and 4 from J, leaving 8 bases between them. CDR1 is MDHEN, CDR2 SYDVKM, per germline. CDR3 size: 12 residues. The complete variable domain, with remaining parts taken from reference TRBV28 and TRBJ2-7, reads DVKVTQSSRYLVKRTGEKVFLECVQDMDHENMFWYRQDPGLGLRLIYFSYDVKMKEKGDIPEGYSVSREKKERFSLILESASTNQTSMYLCASSSNRYEQYFGPGTRLTVT.

J is TRBJ1-1 and V is TRBV7-3; D not resolved. The CDR3 totals 13 residues. V was shortened by 3 bases and J by 3 bases, with 8 bases between the two germline ends. The germline gives CDR1 SGHTA, CDR2 FQGTGA. The CDR3 DNA reads TGTGCCAGCAGCTTTGTGAGGGACACTGAAGCTTTCTTT. It codes for CASSFVRDTEAFF.

The rearrangement uses TRBV30 and TRBJ2-1; D call uncertain. Germline V gene lookup returns CDR1 GTSNPN and CDR2 SVGIG (reference sequence). Deletions cut 7 bases from V and 1 base from J, with 11 bases between. CDR3 length equals 13 residues. The CDR3, as DNA: TGTGCCTCCGTTGGCGGATCCTACAATGAGCAGTTCTTC. Its protein is CASVGGSYNEQFF.

This chain joins TRBV6-6 and TRBJ2-1; perhaps TRBD1 as D (5 bases). Looked up from germline, CDR1 is MNHNY and CDR2 is SVGAGI (reference sequence). V gave up 5 bases and J gave up 1 base, with 18 bases separating them. This CDR3 region has 17 residues. CDR3 amino acids: CASSPMHRTLSYNEQFF. The CDR3 DNA reads TGTGCCAGCAGTCCGATGCACAGGACCCTATCCTACAATGAGCAGTTCTTC.

The V and J genes are TRBV9 and TRBJ2-7, with 8 bases matching TRBD2. The CDR3 runs 15 residues. V dropped 0 bases and J dropped 9; count of bases not matched to a gene: 11. The germline V gene has CDR1 SGDLS and CDR2 YYNGEE. CDR3 protein: CASSVDWSAGGGQYF. CDR3 DNA sequence: TGTGCCAGCAGCGTAGATTGGTCGGCGGGAGGTGGGCAGTACTTC.

V gene TRBV28 combines with J gene TRBJ1-4; TRBD1 might be the D (5 bases). The germline V gene encodes CDR1 MDHEN and CDR2 SYDVKM. The CDR3 has 16 amino acids. V was shortened by 5 bases and J by 12 bases, with 25 bases between the two germline ends. The CDR3 is CASSKGGTQGRVELFF. CDR3 in DNA: TGTGCCAGCAGTAAAGGAGGGACTCAGGGTCGGGTTGAACTGTTTTTT.

J is TRBJ1-2 and V is TRBV5-4; 8 positions match TRBD1. The length of the CDR3 is 16 residues. The germline gives CDR1 SGHNT, CDR2 YYREEE (reference sequence). With V trimmed by 0 bases and J by 3 bases, 7 bases remained unmatched. The CDR3 loop reads CASSLDRAGGDYGYTF. CDR3 in DNA: TGTGCCAGCAGCTTGGATAGGGCAGGGGGCGACTATGGCTACACCTTC. Filled out from reference TRBV5-4 and TRBJ1-2, the complete variable domain reads ETGVTQSPTHLIKTRGQQVTLRCSSQSGHNTVSWYQQALGQGPQFIFQYYREEENGRGNFPPRFSGLQFPNYSSELNVNALELDDSALYLCASSLDRAGGDYGYTFGSGTRLTVV.

The rearrangement uses TRBV2 and TRBJ1-6; D is uncertain. Trimming cost V 9 bases and J 0 bases, with 15 bases left between them. Per the germline V gene, CDR1 is SNHLY and CDR2 is FYNNEI. The CDR3 runs 16 residues. For the CDR3, the DNA is TGTGCCAGTTCGGAGGAACAGAGCTCCTATAATTCACCCCTCCACTTT. Amino acid sequence: CASSEEQSSYNSPLHF. The full variable domain, its missing parts supplied by reference TRBV2 and TRBJ1-6, is EPEVTQTPSHQVTQMGQEVILRCVPISNHLYFYWYRQILGQKVEFLVSFYNNEISEKSEIFDDQFSVERPDGSNFTLKIRSTKLEDSAMYFCASSEEQSSYNSPLHFGNGTRLTVT.

V is TRBV6-5 and J is TRBJ1-5; a possible D gene is TRBD1 (5 bases). Germline V gene sequence: CDR1 MNHEY, CDR2 SVGAGI. This CDR3 has 15 amino acids. V was clipped by 2 bases and J by 7 bases, with 15 bases between them. For the CDR3, the DNA is TGTGCCAGCAGTTACGGGCAGGGACTTGAGCAGCCCCAGCATTTT. It codes for CASSYGQGLEQPQHF.

This clone appeared a few times. The chain couples TRBV7-8 to TRBJ1-5; 7 bases match TRBD1. In germline, CDR1 is SGHVS, CDR2 FQNEAQ. The CDR3 sequence is 15 residues long. Losses at the gene ends were 1 base for V and 3 bases for J; bases not matched to a gene: 3. The CDR3 loop reads CASSLGQGDNQPQHF. The CDR3 DNA sequence: TGTGCCAGCAGCTTAGGACAGGGAGACAATCAGCCCCAGCATTTT.

This clone was observed once. The sample contains more than one DNA sequence encoding this CDR3. The J gene is TRBJ2-5, the V gene TRBV18; D is undetermined. Germline V lookup: CDR1 KGHSH, CDR2 LQKENI. CDR3 length: 13 amino acids. Trimming stripped 3 bases from V and 0 bases from J, with 5 bases between. CDR3 sequence reads: CASSPSYQETQYF. In DNA form, the CDR3 reads TGTGCCAGCTCACCTTCGTACCAAGAGACCCAGTACTTC.

This clone occurred once. The chain couples TRBV7-9 to TRBJ2-7, with 8 bases lining up with TRBD1. Unmatched junction bases numbered 3, after V lost 3 bases and J lost 2 bases. This CDR3 contains 14 residues. Germline CDR1 is SEHNR and CDR2 is FQNEAQ (reference sequence). In DNA form, the CDR3 reads TGTGCCAGCAGCTTCCGGACAGGGACCTACGAGCAGTACTTC. Translation gives CASSFRTGTYEQYF.

V usage is TRBV19 and J usage is TRBJ1-1; no firm D call. V shed 3 bases and J shed 1 base, with 12 bases lying between them. The V gene's germline CDR1 is LNHDA and CDR2 SQIVND (reference sequence). The CDR3 loop spans 15 amino acids. The CDR3 loop reads CASSIFSTGNTEAFF. The CDR3 nucleotides are TGTGCCAGTAGTATCTTTTCGACGGGGAACACTGAAGCTTTCTTT.

The rearrangement joins TRBV21-1 to TRBJ2-7; the table's TRBD1 call for D was not verified on the DNA. TRBV21-1 corresponds to a pseudogene. This CDR3 has 17 residues. CDR3 region: CASSKPARHGCSYEQYF. The CDR3 DNA is TGTGCCAGCAGCAAACCCGCGCGACATGGATGCTCCTACGAGCAGTACTTC.

This rearrangement joins TRBV4-2 to TRBJ2-1; D is possibly TRBD2 (5 bases). The CDR3 has 16 residues. The V end lost 0 bases, the J end lost 7 bases, and 16 bases lay between the germline ends. In germline, CDR1 is LGHNA, CDR2 YNFKEQ. The CDR3 region is CASSQDLLAPLNEQFF. DNA for the CDR3: TGTGCCAGCAGCCAAGATCTATTAGCGCCCCTTAATGAGCAGTTCTTC.

CDR3 nucleotides: TGTGCCAGCAGCTGGGGTGGGACTGGAGCGGGAGGGGAGACCCAGTACTTC. Translating gives CASSWGGTGAGGETQYF. The gene calls are TRBV28 and TRBJ2-5; 10 bases are a match to TRBD2. The CDR3 runs 17 residues. The germline V gene encodes CDR1 MDHEN and CDR2 SYDVKM. V trimming: 6 bases; J trimming: 5 bases; junction bases outside the gene matches: 15.

This rearrangement joins TRBV28 to TRBJ2-6; 9 nucleotides align to TRBD1. The ends lost 7 bases at V and 3 bases at J; junction bases unmatched: 7. Germline loops: CDR1 MDHEN, CDR2 SYDVKM. This CDR3 region has 16 residues. The DNA of the CDR3 is TGTGCCAGCAACGGACAGGGGCGAGGTGGGGCCAACGTCCTGACTTTC. As protein: CASNGQGRGGANVLTF.

The J gene is TRBJ2-3, the V gene TRBV7-9; D perhaps matches TRBD2 (5 bases). CDR1 and CDR2 (germline): SEHNR, FQNEAQ (reference sequence). The CDR3 length is 15 residues. The V end lost 1 base, the J end lost 5 bases, and 13 bases lay between the germline ends. CDR3 nucleotides: TGTGCCAGCAGCTTAGTATGGGAGATCGGAGATACGCAGTATTTT. It specifies CASSLVWEIGDTQYF.

The chain joins TRBV6-6 to TRBJ1-6; D gene uncertain. V lost 5 bases and J 10 bases, leaving 15 bases between the germline ends. The CDR3 contains 14 residues. Germline V gene sequence: CDR1 MNHNY, CDR2 SVGAGI (reference sequence). The CDR3 protein is CASSRGPEGSPLHF. CDR3 nucleotides: TGTGCCAGCAGTAGAGGCCCTGAGGGATCACCCCTCCACTTT.

The chain recombines TRBV5-1 with TRBJ1-2, with a weak D call TRBD1 (6 bases). Germline V gene sequence: CDR1 SGHRS, CDR2 YFSETQ. CDR3 length equals 16 residues. The V end was cut by 3 bases, the J end by 4 bases, with 19 bases between. The CDR3 sequence: CASSSEPPGHRYGYTF. CDR3 sequence (DNA): TGCGCCAGCAGCTCCGAACCCCCGGGACACCGCTATGGCTACACCTTC.

The gene calls are TRBV5-1 and TRBJ2-3; 11 nucleotides align to TRBD2. The J segment lost 5 bases and the V segment lost 6 bases, leaving 11 bases of the junction unmatched. The CDR3 extends over 16 amino acids. Germline-derived CDR1 and CDR2 are SGHRS and YFSETQ. CDR3 in DNA: TGCGCCAGCATCGGAGTAGCGGGAGGGCCGGTAGATACGCAGTATTTT. This sequence encodes CASIGVAGGPVDTQYF.

The gene calls are TRBV6-2 or TRBV6-3 and TRBJ1-2, with no clear D. This CDR3 comprises 12 residues. With 6 bases removed from V and 4 bases from J, the gap between germline ends came to 9 bases. The germline CDR1 and CDR2 sequences are MNHEY and SVGEGT. The CDR3 loop is CASSIQFYGYTF. The CDR3 nucleotides read TGTGCCAGCAGCATTCAATTCTATGGCTACACCTTC.

This rearrangement joins TRBV19 to TRBJ1-5; 8 positions match TRBD1. CDR1 is LNHDA and CDR2 is SQIVND in the germline V gene (reference sequence). With V trimmed by 7 bases and J by 15 bases, 11 bases remained unmatched. The CDR3 is 12 residues long. The CDR3 protein is CASNQQGDPVHF. CDR3 nucleotides: TGTGCCAGTAACCAACAGGGGGACCCAGTGCATTTT.

This rearrangement joins TRBV27 to TRBJ1-6, with D possibly TRBD1 on 6 matching bases. Germline CDR1 MNHEY, CDR2 SMNVEV (reference sequence). The CDR3 contains 16 residues. Trimming pared 4 bases from V and 4 bases from J, leaving 14 bases between. The CDR3 sequence is CASSSLRGGYNSPLHF. CDR3 DNA: TGTGCCAGCAGTTCCCTGAGAGGGGGTTATAATTCACCCCTCCACTTT.

The chain is built from TRBV7-2 and TRBJ2-1; 11 nucleotides align to TRBD2. Trimming took 5 bases from V and 8 from J; bases not matched to a gene: 8. The germline V gene encodes CDR1 SGHTA and CDR2 FQGNSA. This CDR3 has 15 amino acids. The CDR3 sequence is CASSTGLAALDEQFF. CDR3 DNA: TGTGCCAGCAGCACGGGACTAGCGGCTTTGGATGAGCAGTTCTTC.

The chain links TRBV12-5 to TRBJ2-1, with TRBD2 identical over 9 bases. This CDR3 region has 14 residues. Per the germline V gene, CDR1 is LGHNT and CDR2 is FRNRAP. The trim removed 5 bases at V and 3 bases at J, leaving 2 bases unmatched. The CDR3 DNA reads as TGTGCTAGTGGTGGCGGGAGGGACTACAATGAGCAGTTCTTC. This encodes CASGGGRDYNEQFF.

The chain has TRBV6-6 and TRBJ1-1; tentative D call: TRBD1 (5 bases). Germline V gene data show CDR1 as MNHNY and CDR2 as SVGAGI (reference sequence). V lost 6 bases and J 7 bases, leaving 9 bases between the germline ends. This CDR3 is built from 11 residues. The CDR3 here is CASSPDSEAFF. The CDR3 nucleotides read TGTGCCAGCAGCCCAGACAGTGAAGCTTTCTTT.

This rearrangement joins TRBV9 to TRBJ2-3; no firm D call. Germline lookup yields CDR1 SGDLS and CDR2 YYNGEE. CDR3 length: 14 amino acids. V was pared by 0 bases and J by 4 bases, with 9 bases between. The CDR3 reads CASSVGGAADTQYF. Here the CDR3 DNA reads TGTGCCAGCAGCGTAGGTGGAGCCGCAGATACGCAGTATTTT.

This chain joins TRBV7-9 and TRBJ2-1; D is undetermined. The CDR3 has 11 residues. Trimming removed 4 bases at V and 10 bases at J, with 8 bases between. In germline, CDR1 is SEHNR, CDR2 FQNEAQ (reference sequence). This CDR3 reads CASSSVLEQFF. CDR3 DNA: TGTGCCAGCAGCTCCGTTCTGGAGCAGTTCTTC.

This chain connects TRBV7-3 to TRBJ2-1, with 7 bases lining up with TRBD2. The germline V gene has CDR1 SGHTA and CDR2 FQGTGA. V trimming: 6 bases; J trimming: 7 bases; junction bases outside the gene matches: 6. CDR3 length: 13 residues. The CDR3 DNA reads TGTGCCAGCAGTACTGGGACTATTAATGAGCAGTTCTTC. Translated: CASSTGTINEQFF.